This is a list of T cell receptor beta chains from one sample in a study of blood T cells in healthy people across ages. One entry per CDR3 protein results from TCRdb running MiXCR on the 5' RACE reads. Among over 450,000 distinct CDR3 sequences, around 24% were seen once, and the ten largest hold approximately 10%. The sample was also linked to a second study, of T cells of mothers and their children.

Sequencing input: blood. These TCRs come from a boy under 18 in good health. Each CDR3 is given with its conserved first and last residue. The D gene is left open where the match is weak. Clone size, where shown, is once, few, many, or a class for clones that have expanded.

CDR3 protein: CASRRDNSPLHF; CDR3 DNA: TGTGCCAGCCGGCGGGATAATTCACCCCTCCACTTT; clone size: many; V gene: TRBV7-2; D gene: -; J gene: TRBJ1-6
CDR3 protein: CASSSLSGRVNEQFF; CDR3 DNA: TGTGCCAGCAGCTCCCTTAGCGGGAGAGTCAATGAGCAGTTCTTC; clone size: -; V gene: TRBV11-2; D gene: TRBD2; J gene: TRBJ2-1
CDR3 protein: CASSFTSQETQYF; CDR3 DNA: TGCGCCAGCAGCTTTACGTCCCAAGAGACCCAGTACTTC; clone size: few; V gene: TRBV5-1; D gene: -; J gene: TRBJ2-5
CDR3 protein: CASSLGQGKGAKNIQYF; CDR3 DNA: TGTGCCAGCAGCCTTGGACAGGGAAAGGGAGCCAAAAACATTCAGTACTTC; clone size: -; V gene: TRBV7-6; D gene: TRBD1; J gene: TRBJ2-4
CDR3 protein: CASSLPKPQGTDTQYF; CDR3 DNA: TGCGCCAGCAGCTTGCCCAAGCCCCAGGGCACAGATACGCAGTATTTT; clone size: few; V gene: TRBV5-1; D gene: -; J gene: TRBJ2-3
CDR3 protein: CASSLSLATSNEQFF; CDR3 DNA: TGTGCCAGCAGTTTATCACTAGCGACGAGCAATGAGCAGTTCTTC; clone size: -; V gene: TRBV28; D gene: TRBD2; J gene: TRBJ2-1
CDR3 protein: CASRAGTGVHEQYF; CDR3 DNA: TGTGCCAGCAGGGCCGGGACAGGGGTCCACGAGCAGTACTTC; clone size: -; V gene: TRBV2; D gene: TRBD1; J gene: TRBJ2-7
CDR3 protein: CASSQVQGPGDTQYF; CDR3 DNA: TGTGCCAGCAGCCAAGTACAGGGTCCTGGGGATACGCAGTATTTT; clone size: -; V gene: TRBV14; D gene: -; J gene: TRBJ2-3
CDR3 protein: CASHMTGGSYNSPLHF; CDR3 DNA: TGTGCCAGCCATATGACAGGGGGCTCCTATAATTCACCCCTCCACTTT; clone size: -; V gene: TRBV6-6; D gene: TRBD1; J gene: TRBJ1-6
CDR3 protein: CASGLATGNNEQFF; CDR3 DNA: TGTGCTAGTGGTTTGGCCACAGGGAACAATGAGCAGTTCTTC; clone size: few; V gene: TRBV12-5; D gene: -; J gene: TRBJ2-1
CDR3 protein: CASSYFGGREDTIYF; CDR3 DNA: TGTGCCAGCAGTTACTTTGGGGGTCGGGAAGACACCATATATTTT; clone size: -; V gene: TRBV6-5; D gene: -; J gene: TRBJ1-3
CDR3 protein: CASSQGRYSYEQYF; CDR3 DNA: TGCGCCAGCAGCCAGGGACGTTACTCCTACGAGCAGTACTTC; clone size: many; V gene: TRBV4-1; D gene: -; J gene: TRBJ2-7
CDR3 protein: CAITKKRTLGSYEQYF; CDR3 DNA: TGTGCCATCACCAAGAAGCGGACGCTGGGGTCCTACGAGCAGTACTTC; clone size: few; V gene: TRBV10-3; D gene: -; J gene: TRBJ2-7
CDR3 protein: CASSLMEGSYEQYF; CDR3 DNA: TGCGCCAGCAGCCTCATGGAGGGGTCCTACGAGCAGTACTTC; clone size: few; V gene: TRBV4-3; D gene: -; J gene: TRBJ2-7